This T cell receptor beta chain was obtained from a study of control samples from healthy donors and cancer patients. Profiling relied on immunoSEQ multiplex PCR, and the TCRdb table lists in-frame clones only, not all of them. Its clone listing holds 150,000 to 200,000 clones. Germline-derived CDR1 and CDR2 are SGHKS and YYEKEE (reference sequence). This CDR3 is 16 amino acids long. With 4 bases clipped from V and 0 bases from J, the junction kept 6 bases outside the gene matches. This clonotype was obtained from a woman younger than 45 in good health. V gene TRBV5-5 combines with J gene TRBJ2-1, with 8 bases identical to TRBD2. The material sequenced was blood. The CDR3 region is CASSLLAGSSYNEQFF. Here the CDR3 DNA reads TGTGCCAGCAGCCTATTAGCGGGGAGCTCCTACAATGAGCAGTTCTTC.